The rows below give T cell receptor beta chains drawn from one sample of a study of regulatory T cells in long-lasting Graves disease. TCRdb re-called the multiplex PCR reads with MiXCR, one entry per CDR3 protein. The table records approximately 500,000 distinct CDR3 sequences, 20% to 25% of them present only once. Material: peripheral blood mononuclear cells (PBMCs), obtained when the disease was refractory, from a patient treated with antithyroid drugs. These receptors came from a female donor with Graves disease. The CDR3 runs from the conserved cysteine through the conserved F or W. Each record gives: V gene, clone size, J gene, D gene, CDR3 protein, CDR3 DNA. D genes are given only for firm matches. Size is omitted from some rows. Given values are once, few, many or a class for expanded clones.

>TRBV5-4|-|TRBJ2-3|TRBD2
CASTQGGTSGLTDTQYF
TGTGCCAGCACCCAGGGAGGGACTAGCGGCCTCACAGATACGCAGTATTTT
>TRBV29-1|many|TRBJ2-7|-
CSVEDQGTTSYEQYF
TGCAGCGTTGAAGATCAGGGGACTACATCCTACGAGCAGTACTTC
>TRBV7-2|many|TRBJ2-7|TRBD1
CASSGTGTDYEQYF
TGTGCCAGCAGCGGAACCGGGACAGATTACGAGCAGTACTTC
>TRBV19|many|TRBJ1-6|-
CASSQDPWATGGSPLHF
TGTGCCAGTAGTCAGGACCCGTGGGCCACCGGGGGTTCACCCCTCCACTTT
>TRBV7-2|many|TRBJ1-6|-
CASSLGGHIPSPLHF
TGTGCCAGCAGCTTAGGGGGACATATACCTTCACCCCTCCACTTT
>TRBV12-3/TRBV12-4|few|TRBJ1-3|-
CASSFFRVEDTIYF
TGTGCCAGCAGTTTCTTCAGGGTGGAGGACACCATATATTTT
>TRBV7-2|many|TRBJ2-7|-
CASSGRRTTYEQYF
TGTGCCAGCAGCGGCCGGAGGACCACCTACGAGCAGTACTTC
>TRBV7-2|-|TRBJ2-7|-
CASSTRDFYEQYF
TGTGCCAGCAGCACCCGGGACTTCTACGAGCAGTACTTC
>TRBV28|-|TRBJ2-7|TRBD1
CASRDSAGGEQYF
TGTGCCAGCAGGGATTCGGCAGGGGGCGAGCAGTACTTC
>TRBV20-1|many|TRBJ2-5|-
CSANPSSGLAAKETQYF
TGCAGTGCTAACCCCAGTAGCGGTCTCGCGGCCAAGGAGACCCAGTACTTC
>TRBV27|few|TRBJ1-5|-
CASSLRSYSNRPQHF
TGTGCCAGCAGTTTAAGGAGCTATAGCAATCGGCCCCAGCATTTT
>TRBV13|many|TRBJ1-1|-
CASSFSDKGWTEAFF
TGTGCCAGCAGCTTCTCGGACAAGGGTTGGACTGAAGCTTTCTTT
>TRBV19|-|TRBJ1-1|-
CASSIEPASVDTEAFF
TGTGCCAGTAGTATAGAACCGGCTTCGGTGGACACTGAAGCTTTCTTT
>TRBV6-2/TRBV6-3|many|TRBJ1-5|-
CASRPGGRSNQPQHF
TGTGCCAGCAGACCCGGGGGCAGGAGCAATCAGCCCCAGCATTTT
>TRBV12-3/TRBV12-4|-|TRBJ2-7|TRBD1
CASSSLGTAKQYF
TGTGCCAGCAGTAGCCTAGGGACAGCTAAGCAGTACTTC
>TRBV5-1|-|TRBJ1-1|-
CASSLGWPGGTEAFF
TGCGCCAGCAGCTTGGGATGGCCGGGGGGCACTGAAGCTTTCTTT
>TRBV10-3|many|TRBJ2-7|TRBD2
CAISLTSSNDNEQYF
TGTGCCATCAGCCTGACTAGCTCTAACGACAACGAGCAGTACTTC
>TRBV28|few|TRBJ2-1|-
CASSFGLPGGQFF
TGTGCCAGCAGTTTCGGACTTCCCGGAGGGCAGTTCTTC
>TRBV6-2/TRBV6-3|-|TRBJ1-2|-
CASSYKISYGYTF
TGTGCCAGCAGTTACAAAATCAGCTATGGCTACACCTTC
>TRBV2|many|TRBJ1-1|-
CASSGTAENTEAFF
TGTGCCAGCAGTGGGACAGCTGAGAACACTGAAGCTTTCTTT
>TRBV2|-|TRBJ2-1|-
CASPDEGGRLYNEQFF
TGTGCCAGCCCAGATGAGGGGGGGAGATTGTACAATGAGCAGTTCTTC
>TRBV11-2|-|TRBJ2-7|-
CASSVPRRGVSSYEQYF
TGTGCCAGCAGCGTCCCGCGTCGGGGAGTTTCTTCCTACGAGCAGTACTTC
>TRBV29-1|-|TRBJ2-7|-
CSVGPRGMVYEQYF
TGCAGCGTTGGCCCCCGGGGGATGGTATACGAGCAGTACTTC
>TRBV11-3|few|TRBJ2-1|-
CASSLAGLHNEQFF
TGTGCCAGCAGCTTAGCAGGACTTCACAATGAGCAGTTCTTC
>TRBV20-1|many|TRBJ1-1|-
CSARDRLSDTEAFF
TGCAGTGCTAGAGATCGTTTATCGGACACTGAAGCTTTCTTT
>TRBV28|many|TRBJ1-5|-
CASSSPGVWSNQPQHF
TGTGCCAGCAGTTCGCCAGGGGTCTGGAGCAATCAGCCCCAGCATTTT
>TRBV11-2|-|TRBJ2-6|TRBD2
CASSPGLAGGGANVLTF
TGTGCCAGCAGCCCGGGACTAGCGGGAGGTGGGGCCAACGTCCTGACTTTC
>TRBV28|many|TRBJ2-2|TRBD2
CASSSIPSGLAGGLDTGELFF
TGTGCCAGCAGTTCAATCCCGTCGGGACTAGCGGGGGGGTTAGACACCGGGGAGCTGTTTTTT
>TRBV5-1|-|TRBJ2-5|-
CASSSGGSIQETQYF
TGCGCCAGCAGCTCTGGAGGGTCAATCCAAGAGACCCAGTACTTC
>TRBV29-1|-|TRBJ1-3|-
CSVEGGRNTIYF
TGCAGCGTTGAGGGGGGGAGAAACACCATATATTTT
>TRBV20-1|few|TRBJ1-1|-
CSARPPLGFEAFF
TGCAGTGCTAGACCCCCGTTAGGTTTTGAAGCTTTCTTT
>TRBV7-2|-|TRBJ2-2|-
CASSLVVRTGELFF
TGTGCCAGCAGCTTAGTAGTCCGAACCGGGGAGCTGTTTTTT
>TRBV5-6|few|TRBJ1-2|TRBD1
CASSFLTDRHYGYTF
TGTGCCAGCAGCTTTCTGACGGACAGGCACTATGGCTACACCTTC
>TRBV2|many|TRBJ1-5|TRBD1
CASRVGTGTNQPQHF
TGTGCCAGCAGAGTGGGGACAGGAACAAATCAGCCCCAGCATTTT
>TRBV10-3|few|TRBJ1-2|-
CAISPEAQGVFLDGYTF
TGTGCCATCAGCCCTGAAGCACAGGGAGTTTTCCTTGACGGCTACACCTTC
>TRBV5-1|-|TRBJ1-1|TRBD1
CASSLGLRVLGQGADTEAFF
TGTGCCAGCAGCTTGGGTCTGAGGGTGCTAGGACAGGGGGCCGACACTGAAGCTTTCTTT
>TRBV5-1|few|TRBJ1-5|-
CASRVNPNQPQHF
TGCGCCAGCAGAGTTAATCCTAATCAGCCCCAGCATTTT
>TRBV7-2|few|TRBJ1-4|-
CASSLGSGEIGLFF
TGTGCCAGCAGCTTAGGGAGCGGAGAGATTGGACTGTTTTTT
>TRBV15|-|TRBJ2-7|-
CATSRDLASAYEQYF
TGTGCCACCAGCAGAGATTTGGCTAGCGCCTACGAGCAGTACTTC
>TRBV19|-|TRBJ1-1|-
CASSKQTNTEAFF
TGTGCCAGTAGTAAACAGACAAACACTGAAGCTTTCTTT
>TRBV24-1|-|TRBJ2-3|TRBD2
CATSADGRGTDTQYF
TGTGCCACCAGTGCAGACGGGAGGGGCACAGATACGCAGTATTTT
>TRBV12-3/TRBV12-4|many|TRBJ2-5|TRBD2
CASSPLPISGRSRRETQYF
TGTGCCAGCAGTCCCCTCCCGATTAGCGGGAGGTCTCGAAGAGAGACCCAGTACTTC
>TRBV2|many|TRBJ1-1|-
CASSSRRSPNTEAFF
TGTGCCAGCAGTTCCCGTCGGTCACCCAACACTGAAGCTTTCTTT
>TRBV6-1|few|TRBJ2-5|-
CATSGGGYQETQYF
TGTGCCACCTCAGGGGGGGGGTACCAAGAGACCCAGTACTTC
>TRBV6-1|many|TRBJ1-2|-
CASRTDGNYGYTF
TGTGCCAGCAGAACGGACGGGAACTATGGCTACACCTTC
>TRBV27|many|TRBJ2-7|TRBD2
CASSFSGRTYEQYF
TGTGCCAGCAGTTTTAGCGGGAGGACCTACGAGCAGTACTTC
>TRBV5-5|-|TRBJ1-4|-
CASSLDGLREKLFF
TGTGCCAGCAGCTTGGACGGACTAAGGGAAAAACTGTTTTTT
>TRBV19|-|TRBJ1-2|-
CASSMWGTANYGYTF
TGTGCCAGTAGTATGTGGGGCACCGCTAACTATGGCTACACCTTC